This T cell receptor (beta chain) was identified in a study of PD-L1 blockade in urothelial cancer (dated by TCRdb to about 2017). Concerning the study at large: Every patient began therapy in 2014 and was given atezolizumab 1,200 mg intravenously every 3 weeks. About 90% of the 29 patients were identified as males with urothelial cancer of bladder origin, and a prior smoking history was reported by 18 of 29 patients. Patients had an ECOG performance status of 0 or 1 and had received between 0 and 3 prior chemotherapy regimens. Blood samples were analyzed at two time points: 3 weeks after treatment start (second dose) and 6 weeks after treatment start. Blood samples gave a median of approximately 150,000 T cells and under 85,000 unique TCRs, with a median clonality of approximately 0.08. An exploratory multi-omic analysis was conducted of the somatic, immune and clinical correlates of response to PD-L1 blockade with atezolizumab in urothelial cancer. TCR sequencing covered pretreatment tumor samples and matched, serially collected peripheral blood taken before and after atezolizumab treatment. Durable clinical benefit was defined as a progression-free survival longer than 6 months, and TCR features were additionally tested against progression-free survival and overall survival. Whole exome sequencing and RNA sequencing of pretreatment tumors were performed alongside TCR sequencing in the same patients. Nine patients achieved durable clinical benefit and about 19 did not. Approximately 30 patients had pretreatment blood TCR-seq, around 25 had at least one posttreatment blood collection, and around 25 had tumor TCR-seq. Points the paper makes about the study in general: A pretreatment peripheral blood TCR clonality below the median was linked to improved progression-free and overall survival. Because of the small sample size (n ≈ 31) and the many exploratory analyses performed, the results are intended to be regarded as hypothesis-generating. At 3 weeks after the start of treatment, tumor-associated TCR clones in peripheral blood had expanded more in patients with durable benefit (n of about 20, p = 0.022).

The cohort included 29 patients with locally advanced or metastatic urothelial carcinoma who were treated at Memorial Sloan Kettering on a trial protocol. Peripheral blood mononuclear cells were collected pretreatment and during treatment, at between 1 and 8 total time points per patient. The Qiagen DNeasy Blood extraction kit was used to purify genomic DNA from total PBMCs and tumor samples. PBMCs were collected pretreatment and during treatment, and were isolated and stored as previously described. To estimate absolute template abundance from read counts, synthetic TCR analog templates were spiked into each PCR. The immunoSEQ assay used bias-controlled V and J gene primers to amplify TCRbeta CDR3 regions from genomic DNA. Rearranged TCRbeta segments were sequenced at approximately 20X coverage. The original methods were these. Sequencing errors were corrected by clustering and CDR3s were annotated against IMGT to assign V, D and J genes. Downstream analyses used only productive TCRbeta rearrangements and left out out-of-frame or stop-codon sequences. To compute clonality, Shannon entropy was normalized by the log of the number of unique productive sequences and then subtracted from one. Fisher's exact test with Benjamini-Hochberg correction, at a threshold of adjusted p below 0.01, was used to find clones that differed between time points or between blood and tumor. In its TCRdb copy, this immuneACCESS table keeps in-frame sequences only and misses some clones. Where compared with another copy, unresolved V genes explain less than half of these, and the others have no known cause. V, J and clone size derive from that table, while D and trimming were established from the DNA sequence. This sample gives 90,000 to 120,000 clones in total; about 90% of them show up just once. In total, the top ten clones hold 0.75% to 0.95% of the sample.

V is pared back by 3 bases and J by 0 bases, with 7 bases lying between the germline termini. Reading the germline V gene (reference sequence) gives CDR1 LNHDA and CDR2 SQIVND. The CDR3 covers 14 residues, taking in both the cysteine and the phenylalanine. The only DNA kept is the CDR3, 42 bases in frame from the first base. Concerning this clone itself: It lacks a known antigen. No base quality information exists; no much larger clone differs at one position.

The sample here was PBMCs, taken around atezolizumab (anti-PD-L1) treatment. The chain is made from TRBV19 and TRBJ2-3, with a weak D call of TRBD2 (6 bases match). This receptor was identified in an elderly woman with urothelial cancer. The CDR3 loop reads CASSMDYSTDTQYF. DNA sequence: TGTGCCAGTAGTATGGACTATAGCACAGATACGCAGTATTTT.